The 21 T cell receptor beta chains presented below share a single source sample, sequenced in a study of T cell changes during pregnancy in multiple sclerosis. The data were produced by immunoSEQ multiplex PCR, yet TCRdb's version contains in-frame clones alone and is incomplete. The sample lists some 89,000 clones; approximately 94% were seen once. The sequencing used peripheral blood, collected in the third trimester of pregnancy. These receptors originate from a female donor with multiple sclerosis, enrolled in a pregnancy study.

The chain recombines TRBV6-4 with TRBJ2-3; D unresolved. Trimming left V 0 bases short and J 0 bases short, with 10 bases between. CDR3 size: 16 residues. Germline V gene data show CDR1 as MRHNA and CDR2 as SNTAGT. Here the CDR3 DNA reads TGTGCCAGCAGTGACTCCCCCCACGGGAGCACAGATACGCAGTATTTT. Translating gives CASSDSPHGSTDTQYF.

The chain couples TRBV10-3 to TRBJ1-1; the match to TRBD1 covers 7 bases. The trim removed 5 bases at V and 0 bases at J, leaving 3 bases unmatched. CDR3 size: 14 residues. CDR1 is ENHRY, CDR2 SYGVKD, per germline. The CDR3 loop reads CAISSTGLNTEAFF. The CDR3 DNA follows: TGTGCCATCAGTTCGACAGGGCTGAACACTGAAGCTTTCTTT.

About this clone: This sample also contains other DNA sequences that code for the same CDR3. V usage is TRBV20-1 and J usage is TRBJ2-5; no firm D call. Trimming took 4 bases from V and 5 from J, leaving 5 bases between them. Germline V gene data show CDR1 as DFQATT and CDR2 as SNEGSKA (reference sequence). The CDR3 loop spans 10 amino acids. The CDR3 sequence is CSATEETQYF. The CDR3 DNA follows: TGCAGTGCTACCGAGGAGACCCAGTACTTC.

This chain uses TRBV11-2 with TRBJ1-2, with a possible D match to TRBD1 (5 bases). Between the trimmed V and J ends, which lost 0 bases and 5 bases, there was a span of 16 bases. CDR1 and CDR2 (germline): SGHAT, FQNNGV. The CDR3 has 16 residues. Here the CDR3 reads CASSLDHVRVGYGYTF. CDR3 nucleotides: TGTGCCAGCAGCTTAGATCATGTCAGGGTAGGGTATGGCTACACCTTC.

The chain has TRBV7-3 and TRBJ2-1, with 12 nucleotides matching TRBD2. The V gene end was trimmed by 1 base and the J gene end by 10 bases; junction bases not matched to a gene: 2. The CDR3 is 14 residues long. The germline V gene has CDR1 SGHTA and CDR2 FQGTGA. The CDR3 coding sequence is TGTGCCAGCAGCTTAAGACTAGCGGGGGACGAGCAGTTCTTC. Its translation is CASSLRLAGDEQFF.

V is TRBV9 and J is TRBJ2-1, with TRBD1 matching over 9 bases. Germline values: CDR1 SGDLS, CDR2 YYNGEE. This CDR3 is 16 amino acids long. Trimming took 3 bases from V and 8 from J; bases not matched to a gene: 12. The CDR3 nucleotides are TGTGCCAGCAGCGGGAAACAGGGGGCGTCCTTCGATGAGCAGTTCTTC. It is translated as CASSGKQGASFDEQFF.

The chain couples TRBV7-2 to TRBJ2-1, with 7 bases aligning to TRBD2. The CDR3 loop spans 13 amino acids. Trimming removed 5 bases from V and 7 bases from J; junction bases left unmatched: 5. The germline V gene has CDR1 SGHTA and CDR2 FQGNSA. The CDR3 loop reads CASSQVGGNEQFF. The DNA of the CDR3 is TGTGCCAGCAGCCAAGTGGGGGGGAATGAGCAGTTCTTC.

This chain links TRBV7-2 with TRBJ2-7; D not certain. The CDR3 spans 11 residues. Germline V lookup: CDR1 SGHTA, CDR2 FQGNSA. Trimming took off 5 bases at V and 4 bases at J, with 6 bases between the two ends. The CDR3 bases are TGTGCCAGCAGCCCAGGATACGAGCAGTACTTC. Its translation: CASSPGYEQYF.

V is TRBV13 and J is TRBJ1-1; a weak D match, TRBD1 (5 bases). The germline V gene has CDR1 PRHDT and CDR2 FYEKMQ (reference sequence). Trimming shortened V by 5 bases and J by 0 bases, and 19 bases separated the two germline ends. This CDR3 spans 17 amino acids. In DNA form, the CDR3 reads TGTGCCAGCAGCCTGGGGCCCTTTTTGGATATGAACACTGAAGCTTTCTTT. Translating gives CASSLGPFLDMNTEAFF.

This chain connects TRBV27 to TRBJ2-5, with 7 bases identical to TRBD2. The CDR3 is made up of 16 amino acids. The germline V gene encodes CDR1 MNHEY and CDR2 SMNVEV (reference sequence). Trimming removed 2 bases from V and 5 bases from J; junction bases left unmatched: 11. CDR3 amino acids: CASSLRTWGGTETQYF. CDR3 bases: TGTGCCAGCAGTTTACGGACATGGGGGGGGACTGAGACCCAGTACTTC.

The V gene is TRBV5-1, the J gene TRBJ1-5; 12 bases align to TRBD1. J gave up 7 bases and V 2 bases, and 4 bases lay outside the gene matches. Germline V gene sequence: CDR1 SGHRS, CDR2 YFSETQ. The CDR3 is 15 amino acids. CDR3 sequence: CASSLRDRGRQPQHF. DNA for the CDR3: TGCGCCAGCAGCTTAAGGGACAGGGGGCGGCAGCCCCAGCATTTT.

DNA of the CDR3: TGTGCCATCAGCCTGGGACAGGTTAACACTGAAGCTTTCTTT. Translating it yields CAISLGQVNTEAFF. The rearrangement links TRBV10-3 to TRBJ1-1, with TRBD1 matching over 8 bases. The CDR3 sequence is 14 residues long. V lost 6 bases to trimming and J lost 2 bases; unmatched junction nucleotides: 5. CDR1 is ENHRY and CDR2 is SYGVKD in the germline V gene.

The chain links TRBV27 to TRBJ1-1, with a tentative D call TRBD1 (6 bases). The V gene lost 4 bases and the J gene lost 6 bases, with 21 bases spanning the gap. CDR3 length: 16 amino acids. Germline CDR1 MNHEY, CDR2 SMNVEV (reference sequence). CDR3 residues: CASSSGQGPHFSEAFF. The CDR3 nucleotides read TGTGCCAGCAGTTCGGGACAAGGTCCCCATTTTTCTGAAGCTTTCTTT.

This clone was found a few times. The chain joins TRBV6-5 to TRBJ1-2; the D gene is possibly TRBD1 (5 bases). V lost 6 bases to trimming and J lost 0 bases, with 11 bases between them. The CDR3 extends over 14 amino acids. Germline assignment: CDR1 MNHEY and CDR2 SVGAGI. The CDR3: CASRMTQANYGYTF. The CDR3 DNA sequence: TGTGCCAGCAGAATGACACAGGCTAACTATGGCTACACCTTC.

The chain employs TRBV9 and TRBJ2-2, with 7 bases lining up with TRBD1. The CDR3 runs 15 residues. After removal of 4 bases from V and 6 bases from J, the junction contained 9 bases not matched to a gene. Germline assignment: CDR1 SGDLS and CDR2 YYNGEE. The CDR3 protein is CASSTRDSRSGELFF. CDR3 nucleotide sequence: TGTGCCAGCAGCACCCGGGACAGTAGGTCCGGGGAGCTGTTTTTT.

The chain uses TRBV5-6 and TRBJ1-5, with D unclear. The V end lost 0 bases, the J end lost 0 bases, and 7 bases lay between the germline ends. Looked up from germline, CDR1 is SGHDT and CDR2 is YYEEEE. The CDR3 consists of 15 residues. Written as DNA, the CDR3 is TGTGCCAGCAGCTTGGGCGGGAATAGCAATCAGCCCCAGCATTTT. This encodes CASSLGGNSNQPQHF.

The CDR3 protein is CASSLSGTVLRGYTF. The CDR3 nucleotides read TGTGCCAGCAGTCTCTCGGGGACAGTCCTTAGGGGCTACACCTTC. This chain uses TRBV27 with TRBJ1-2; 7 nucleotides align to TRBD1. J lost 8 bases, V lost 5 bases, and 14 bases had no gene match. This CDR3 is built from 15 residues. Looked up from germline, CDR1 is MNHEY and CDR2 is SMNVEV (reference sequence).

The chain employs TRBV5-8 and TRBJ1-5; a weak D match, TRBD1 (6 bases). V was pared by 1 base and J by 0 bases, with 11 bases between. The CDR3 is 16 amino acids. Germline V CDR1 and CDR2: SGHTS, YDEGEE. The CDR3, as DNA: TGTGCCAGCAGCTTGAGGGCCAGGGGTAGCAATCAGCCCCAGCATTTT. The encoded protein is CASSLRARGSNQPQHF.

In this sample, this clone turned up a few times. The chain combines TRBV30 with TRBJ1-1; tentative D call: TRBD1 (5 bases). Germline values: CDR1 GTSNPN, CDR2 SVGIG (reference sequence). Trimming left V 0 bases short and J 4 bases short, with 9 bases between. The CDR3 covers 13 residues. CDR3 protein: CAWSVRGGTEAFF. The CDR3 coding sequence is TGTGCCTGGAGTGTACGGGGGGGCACTGAAGCTTTCTTT.

In nucleotides, the CDR3 is TGCGCCAGCAGCTTATCAGGGGCCTCGGGTGAAAAACTGTTTTTT. It specifies CASSLSGASGEKLFF. The chain employs TRBV5-1 and TRBJ1-4; TRBD1 might be the D (6 bases). Trimming left V 2 bases short and J 7 bases short, with 15 bases between. This CDR3 is built from 15 residues. Per the germline V gene, CDR1 is SGHRS and CDR2 is YFSETQ.

The CDR3, as DNA: TGTGCCAGCAGTGTCTCTCTGCTAGCGGGGGACAAACAGGGGGCCAACGTCCTGACTTTC. This translates into CASSVSLLAGDKQGANVLTF. J is TRBJ2-6 and V is TRBV4-2; 10 nucleotides line up with TRBD2. Per germline, CDR1 LGHNA and CDR2 YNFKEQ. V gave up 6 bases and J gave up 4 bases; unmatched junction bases: 18. CDR3 length: 20 residues.